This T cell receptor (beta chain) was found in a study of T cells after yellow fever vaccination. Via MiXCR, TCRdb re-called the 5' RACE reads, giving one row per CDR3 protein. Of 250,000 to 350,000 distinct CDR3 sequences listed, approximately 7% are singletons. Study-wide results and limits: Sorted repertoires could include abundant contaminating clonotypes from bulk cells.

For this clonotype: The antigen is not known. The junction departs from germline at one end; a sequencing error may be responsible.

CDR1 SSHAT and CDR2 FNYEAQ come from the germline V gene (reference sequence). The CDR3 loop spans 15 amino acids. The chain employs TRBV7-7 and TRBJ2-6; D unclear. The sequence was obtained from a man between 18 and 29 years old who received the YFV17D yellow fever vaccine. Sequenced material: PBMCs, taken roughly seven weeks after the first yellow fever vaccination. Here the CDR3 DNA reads TGTGCTAGCAGCTTCCCCAACTCTGGGGCCAACGTCCTGACTTTC. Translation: CASSFPNSGANVLTF.